This T cell receptor (beta chain) was identified during a study of T cells in Graves' hyperthyroidism and ophthalmopathy. Regarding the study as a whole: In validation, the model predicted ophthalmopathy. These predictions came a median roughly seven months before onset. Most clonotypes expanded in the thyroid (above 0.001) were also present in blood.

Researchers took RNA transcripts and amplified the TCR beta CDR3 regions from them. The study used the HTBI primer set for a first-round RT-PCR of the TCR CDR3. TCRdb ran MiXCR on the multiplex PCR reads and lists one entry per CDR3 protein. The data show about 590,000 distinct CDR3 sequences, around a sixth seen once. On this clonotype itself: The antigen is not known.

Each diagnosis was grounded in clinical symptoms, serum thyroxine and TRAb, thyroid ultrasound, and orbital computed tomography. This CDR3 region has 14 residues. Trimming removed 5 bases from V and 9 bases from J; junction bases left unmatched: 5. Per the germline V gene, CDR1 is SGHTA and CDR2 is FQGNSA. This chain joins TRBV7-2 and TRBJ2-1, with 12 bases fitting TRBD2. This receptor was obtained from a woman aged 30 to 39 with Graves' hyperthyroidism. What was sequenced was blood. CDR3 amino acids: CASSRLAGEGEQFF. The CDR3, as DNA: TGTGCCAGCAGCAGACTAGCGGGAGAGGGTGAGCAGTTCTTC.